These T cell receptor beta chains were read from a single sample in a study of cytomegalovirus exposure and HLA in healthy donors. Data came from immunoSEQ multiplex PCR; TCRdb stores just in-frame clones and leaves some out. Seen here are roughly 64,000 clones, roughly 95% observed once, and the top ten hold 5.8%. Sequencing used PBMCs. All receptors come from a woman aged 18-29 years in good health and CMV-seropositive. Each CDR3 is given with its conserved first and last residue. Each record gives: clone size, J gene, V gene, D gene, CDR3 length, CDR3 protein, CDR3 DNA. A D gene is named only where the DNA matches it firmly. Rows may omit the clone size; those that give it use once, few, many or a size class.

>NA|TRBJ2-3|TRBV7-9|NA|14
CASSSRAPTDTQYF
TGTGCCAGCAGCTCCAGGGCCCCCACAGATACGCAGTATTTT
>once|TRBJ1-3|TRBV9|TRBD1|15
CASSVGTGAGNTIYF
TGTGCCAGCAGCGTTGGGACAGGGGCAGGAAACACCATATATTTT
>NA|TRBJ2-1|TRBV7-3|NA|14
CASSLTGSNNEQFF
TGTGCCAGCAGCTTAACCGGGTCCAACAATGAGCAGTTCTTC
>NA|TRBJ1-1|TRBV28|TRBD1|15
CASRDRGREGDKAFF
TGTGCCAGCCGGGACAGGGGGCGCGAAGGGGATAAAGCTTTCTTT
>NA|TRBJ1-1|TRBV6-1|NA|15
CASSELGGPYTEAFF
TGTGCCAGCAGTGAATTGGGGGGGCCGTACACTGAAGCTTTCTTT
>NA|TRBJ2-7|TRBV5-1|NA|13
CASSSEAAGEQYF
TGCGCCAGCAGCTCGGAGGCGGCGGGCGAGCAGTACTTC
>NA|TRBJ2-5|TRBV27|NA|13
CASSSGSQETQYF
TGTGCCAGCAGTTCCGGGAGCCAAGAGACCCAGTACTTC
>NA|TRBJ2-7|TRBV4-1|TRBD2|15
CASSRIAGESYEQYF
TGCGCCAGCAGCCGAATAGCGGGAGAGTCCTACGAGCAGTACTTC
>NA|TRBJ2-7|TRBV28|NA|15
CASITSGGATYEQYF
TGTGCCAGCATTACCTCCGGCGGGGCGACCTACGAGCAGTACTTC
>NA|TRBJ2-3|TRBV5-4|TRBD1|16
CASSLESWTGLDTQYF
TGTGCCAGCAGCTTGGAAAGCTGGACAGGGCTAGATACGCAGTATTTT
>NA|TRBJ2-5|TRBV19|NA|11
CASSISGAQYF
TGTGCCAGTAGTATATCGGGGGCCCAGTACTTC
>NA|TRBJ1-2|TRBV25-1|TRBD1|14
CASTRTGGAPGYTF
TGTGCCAGCACTCGAACAGGGGGCGCCCCTGGCTACACCTTC
>NA|TRBJ2-7|TRBV29-1|NA|12
CSVELQDYEQYF
TGCAGCGTTGAATTACAGGACTACGAGCAGTACTTC
>NA|TRBJ2-2|TRBV23-1|TRBD2|19
CASSHCGLAGGVNTGELFF
TGCGCCAGCTCCCATTGTGGACTAGCGGGAGGGGTGAACACCGGGGAGCTGTTTTTT
>NA|TRBJ2-7|TRBV4-2|NA|13
CASSQDRDYEQYF
TGTGCCAGCAGCCAAGATCGAGACTACGAGCAGTACTTC
>NA|TRBJ2-1|TRBV27|NA|14
CASSASLVGNEQFF
TGTGCCAGCAGTGCTTCGCTGGTCGGCAATGAGCAGTTCTTC
>NA|TRBJ2-7|TRBV7-2|TRBD2|14
CASSPSGGPLEQYF
TGTGCCAGCAGCCCTAGCGGGGGTCCCCTGGAGCAGTACTTC
>NA|TRBJ1-3|TRBV5-4|NA|16
CASSSPPGGDGNTIYF
TGTGCCAGCAGCTCCCCTCCAGGAGGGGATGGAAACACCATATATTTT
>NA|TRBJ1-6|TRBV14|TRBD1|14
CASSQAGGISPLHF
TGTGCCAGCAGCCAAGCAGGGGGTATTTCACCCCTCCACTTT
>NA|TRBJ1-2|TRBV5-6|NA|14
CASSSTGSGYGYTF
TGTGCCAGCAGCTCGACAGGATCAGGCTATGGCTACACCTTC
>NA|TRBJ2-5|TRBV18|NA|14
CASSRSGSSETQYF
TGTGCCAGCTCACGCAGTGGGAGTAGCGAGACCCAGTACTTC
>NA|TRBJ1-1|TRBV18|NA|14
CASSPGPPGTEAFF
TGTGCCAGCTCACCCGGACCCCCAGGGACTGAAGCTTTCTTT
>NA|TRBJ1-2|TRBV19|NA|14
CASSNDDRIYGYTF
TGTGCCAGTAGTAATGACGACAGGATCTATGGCTACACCTTC
>NA|TRBJ1-2|TRBV6-1|NA|12
CASSPTGKGYTF
TGTGCCAGCAGCCCCACAGGGAAGGGCTACACCTTC
>NA|TRBJ2-7|TRBV4-3|TRBD1|14
CASSLETGRDEQYF
TGCGCCAGCAGCTTAGAGACAGGGCGGGACGAGCAGTACTTC
>NA|TRBJ2-7|TRBV13|TRBD2|16
CASSLDGEAGGYEQYF
TGTGCCAGCAGCTTAGATGGAGAAGCGGGAGGCTACGAGCAGTACTTC
>NA|TRBJ2-7|TRBV15|TRBD2|16
CATSRDPSGVSYEQYF
TGTGCCACCAGCAGGGATCCTAGCGGGGTCTCCTACGAGCAGTACTTC
>NA|TRBJ2-3|TRBV5-6|TRBD1|12
CASNRGTDTQYF
TGTGCCAGCAACAGGGGAACAGATACGCAGTATTTT
>NA|TRBJ2-5|TRBV27|NA|12
CASSKEGETQYF
TGTGCCAGCAGTAAGGAGGGGGAGACCCAGTACTTC
>NA|TRBJ2-7|TRBV30|NA|13
CAWSSGGPYEQYF
TGTGCCTGGAGTTCCGGGGGTCCCTACGAGCAGTACTTC
>NA|TRBJ2-5|TRBV13|NA|16
CASSLARVGGQETQYF
TGTGCCAGCAGCTTAGCTAGGGTAGGGGGCCAAGAGACCCAGTACTTC
>NA|TRBJ1-2|TRBV6-1|NA|13
CASSPDSFYGYTF
TGTGCCAGCAGCCCGGACAGCTTCTATGGCTACACCTTC
>NA|TRBJ2-1|TRBV27|NA|13
CASSLGVGGEQFF
TGTGCCAGCAGTTTGGGTGTCGGGGGTGAGCAGTTCTTC
>NA|TRBJ1-2|TRBV5-4|NA|16
CASSAGGGRPTYRYTF
TGTGCCAGCAGCGCTGGCGGGGGCCGCCCCACTTATCGCTACACCTTC
>NA|TRBJ2-2|TRBV4-2|TRBD1|15
CASSQATGDTGELFF
TGTGCCAGCAGCCAAGCGACAGGGGATACCGGGGAGCTGTTTTTT
>NA|TRBJ2-1|TRBV6-1|NA|15
CASSELAVLYNEQFF
TGTGCCAGCAGTGAGTTAGCGGTTCTCTACAATGAGCAGTTCTTC
>NA|TRBJ1-2|TRBV6-5|TRBD1|16
CASSYSTGQTVYGYTF
TGTGCCAGCAGTTACTCGACGGGACAGACTGTCTATGGCTACACCTTC
>NA|TRBJ2-7|TRBV30|NA|13
CASYRARGYEQYF
TGTGCCTCGTACAGGGCTAGGGGCTACGAGCAGTACTTC
>NA|TRBJ2-5|TRBV5-6|TRBD2|15
CASSSGTSGIETQYF
TGTGCCAGCAGCTCCGGGACTAGCGGGATCGAGACCCAGTACTTC
>NA|TRBJ1-1|TRBV28|NA|12
CASSPPRRKAFF
TGTGCCAGCAGCCCCCCCCGGAGGAAAGCTTTCTTT
>NA|TRBJ2-3|TRBV4-1|TRBD2|14
CASSPGGGVYTQYF
TGCGCCAGCAGCCCGGGTGGGGGGGTATATACGCAGTATTTT
>NA|TRBJ2-5|TRBV20-1|NA|11
CSASKQETQYF
TGCAGTGCTAGTAAACAAGAGACCCAGTACTTC
>NA|TRBJ2-1|TRBV2|NA|15
CASSEWEGGYNEQFF
TGTGCCAGCAGTGAATGGGAGGGGGGCTACAATGAGCAGTTCTTC
>once|TRBJ1-1|TRBV28|NA|14
CASSLYYGNTEAFF
TGTGCCAGCAGTTTATATTACGGGAACACTGAAGCTTTCTTT
>once|TRBJ1-2|TRBV9|NA|14
CASSVGGGTYGYTF
TGTGCCAGCAGCGTAGGGGGAGGGACCTATGGCTACACCTTC
>NA|TRBJ1-1|TRBV18|NA|14
CASSRGWVNTEAFF
TGTGCCAGCTCACGCGGGTGGGTGAACACTGAAGCTTTCTTT
>NA|TRBJ1-1|TRBV27|TRBD1|12
CASSPRGTEAFF
TGTGCCAGCAGTCCCAGGGGGACTGAAGCTTTCTTT
>NA|TRBJ2-7|TRBV4-3|NA|13
CASSQDTFSEQYF
TGCGCCAGCAGCCAAGATACATTCTCCGAGCAGTACTTC
>NA|TRBJ2-3|TRBV29-1|NA|16
CSVTGTQGRGTDTQYF
TGCAGCGTAACCGGGACACAAGGCCGGGGCACAGATACGCAGTATTTT
>NA|TRBJ2-7|TRBV27|TRBD2|16
CASSLLGSGGSYEQYF
TGTGCCAGCAGTTTATTAGGATCGGGAGGGTCCTACGAGCAGTACTTC
>NA|TRBJ2-7|TRBV6-1|NA|14
CASSTGTGDYEQYF
TGTGCCAGCTCGACCGGGACGGGAGACTACGAGCAGTACTTC
>NA|TRBJ2-1|TRBV10-3|TRBD1|13
CAITPTGYNEQFF
TGTGCCATCACTCCGACAGGGTACAATGAGCAGTTCTTC
>NA|TRBJ2-3|TRBV7-2|NA|15
CASSLALGRTDTQYF
TGTGCCAGCAGCTTAGCACTGGGGCGCACAGATACGCAGTATTTT
>NA|TRBJ1-3|TRBV7-2|NA|13
CASSLGPGNTIYF
TGTGCCAGCAGCTTGGGCCCCGGAAACACCATATATTTT
>NA|TRBJ2-3|TRBV27|TRBD1|17
CASSLVGQGAEADTQYF
TGTGCCAGCAGTTTAGTTGGACAGGGGGCGGAAGCAGATACGCAGTATTTT